Below, 24 T cell receptor beta chains from the same sample are listed, as sequenced in a study of T cell responses to AZD1222 COVID-19 vaccine. Sequencing was performed with immunoSEQ multiplex PCR; in TCRdb, only in-frame clones are kept and a portion is missing. The sample shows 200,000 to 300,000 clones, more than 80% of them seen only once. The sequences come from peripheral blood, collected on day 0 of AZD1222 vaccination. Receptors were obtained from an adult in good health.

The chain joins TRBV16 to TRBJ1-2; no firm D call. CDR3 size: 14 residues. V gave up 1 base and J gave up 6 bases, with 12 bases separating them. Germline values: CDR1 KGHSY, CDR2 FQNENV. CDR3 residues: CASSQFSTADGYTF. DNA of the CDR3: TGTGCCAGCAGCCAATTTAGCACAGCCGATGGCTACACCTTC.

The rearrangement joins TRBV4-1 to TRBJ2-3; D is ambiguous. Germline CDR1 and CDR2: MGHRA and YSYEKL. V was clipped by 0 bases and J by 2 bases, with 9 bases between them. CDR3 length: 15 amino acids. The CDR3 is CASSQDQDPTDTQYF. CDR3 coding DNA: TGCGCCAGCAGCCAAGACCAAGACCCCACAGATACGCAGTATTTT.

The V and J genes are TRBV7-9 and TRBJ1-2, with D hard to call. Germline-derived CDR1 and CDR2 are SEHNR and FQNEAQ (reference sequence). V was shortened by 7 bases and J by 5 bases, with 23 bases between the two germline ends. This CDR3 spans 16 amino acids. CDR3 protein: CASTENPRGRVYGYTF. The CDR3 DNA reads TGTGCCAGCACCGAAAACCCCCGAGGAAGGGTATATGGCTACACCTTC.

The gene calls are TRBV27 and TRBJ2-3, with 7 nucleotides matching TRBD1. V dropped 0 bases and J dropped 4; count of bases not matched to a gene: 4. The CDR3 length is 15 residues. Germline CDR1 and CDR2: MNHEY and SMNVEV (reference sequence). The CDR3 DNA reads as TGTGCCAGCAGTTTATCGGGGCAGGGGGCAGATACGCAGTATTTT. Protein product: CASSLSGQGADTQYF.

The rearrangement uses TRBV20-1 and TRBJ2-1; D gene unclear. CDR1 and CDR2 (germline): DFQATT, SNEGSKA (reference sequence). The CDR3 totals 9 residues. Trimming left V 4 bases short and J 11 bases short, with 6 bases between. Written as DNA, the CDR3 is TGCAGTGCTAAAGAAAAGCAGTTCTTC. Amino acids: CSAKEKQFF.

The chain carries TRBV7-2 and TRBJ2-7; 9 bases map to TRBD1. J gave up 3 bases and V 5 bases, and 8 bases lay outside the gene matches. In germline, CDR1 is SGHTA, CDR2 FQGNSA. The CDR3 runs to 15 residues. CDR3 DNA sequence: TGTGCCAGCAGCACCGGGACAGGGATGTACTACGAGCAGTACTTC. It specifies CASSTGTGMYYEQYF.

This clone was observed once. The genes are TRBV5-6 and TRBJ1-5, with 10 bases identical to TRBD1. Germline CDR1 is SGHDT and CDR2 is YYEEEE. The V gene end was trimmed by 4 bases and the J gene end by 7 bases; junction bases not matched to a gene: 8. The CDR3 contains 15 residues. CDR3 DNA sequence: TGTGCCAGCAGCGGCGGGACAGGGGTAAGACAGCCCCAGCATTTT. Translated: CASSGGTGVRQPQHF.

The chain employs TRBV28 and TRBJ1-2; D uncertain. V lost 4 bases to trimming and J lost 2 bases, with 5 bases between them. The germline gives CDR1 MDHEN, CDR2 SYDVKM. The CDR3 sequence is 12 residues long. The CDR3 loop reads CASSSENYGYTF. In nucleotides, the CDR3 is TGTGCCAGCAGTTCGGAGAACTATGGCTACACCTTC.

The chain employs TRBV28 and TRBJ1-4; 8 bases are shared with TRBD1. This CDR3 spans 16 amino acids. J lost 3 bases, V lost 5 bases, and 8 bases had no gene match. CDR1 is MDHEN and CDR2 is SYDVKM in the germline V gene. CDR3 DNA sequence: TGTGCCAGCAGTGGAATTCGGGACAGGCCTAATGAAAAACTGTTTTTT. It translates to CASSGIRDRPNEKLFF.

The CDR3 coding sequence is TGCGCCAGCAGCTTGGTGGGATTCACCTCCTACAATGAGCAGTTCTTC. It translates to CASSLVGFTSYNEQFF. The chain recombines TRBV5-1 with TRBJ2-1; D gene unclear. Trimming took 0 bases from V and 0 from J, leaving 10 bases between them. Per germline, CDR1 SGHRS and CDR2 YFSETQ. The CDR3 spans 16 residues.

V is TRBV2 and J is TRBJ1-5; weak D call: TRBD1 (5 bases). The V end was cut by 1 base, the J end by 6 bases, with 10 bases between. Germline-derived CDR1 and CDR2 are SNHLY and FYNNEI. The CDR3 length is 14 residues. CDR3 sequence reads: CASSEGGGSQPQHF. CDR3 in DNA: TGTGCCAGCAGTGAAGGCGGGGGTAGTCAGCCCCAGCATTTT.

V and J are TRBV28 and TRBJ2-7; D possibly uses TRBD1 or TRBD2 (6 bases each). The CDR3 is 15 residues long. Between the trimmed V and J ends, which lost 6 bases and 2 bases, there was a span of 17 bases. Germline CDR1 MDHEN, CDR2 SYDVKM. The CDR3 region is CASSLGRRGTYEQYF. DNA of the CDR3: TGTGCCAGCAGCCTGGGACGGAGGGGGACCTACGAGCAGTACTTC.

This clone was observed once. The chain is built from TRBV28 and TRBJ2-7; 10 bases are a match to TRBD1. Germline loops: CDR1 MDHEN, CDR2 SYDVKM. With V trimmed by 6 bases and J by 3 bases, 8 bases remained unmatched. This CDR3 spans 15 amino acids. The CDR3 is CASSAGTGVFYEQYF. The CDR3 coding sequence is TGTGCCAGCAGCGCCGGGACAGGGGTGTTCTACGAGCAGTACTTC. The full variable domain, rest sourced from reference TRBV28 and TRBJ2-7, is DVKVTQSSRYLVKRTGEKVFLECVQDMDHENMFWYRQDPGLGLRLIYFSYDVKMKEKGDIPEGYSVSREKKERFSLILESASTNQTSMYLCASSAGTGVFYEQYFGPGTRLTVT.

The V and J genes are TRBV28 and TRBJ1-6; a weak D match, TRBD1 (6 bases). V was cut by 6 bases and J by 9 bases, with 9 bases left in between. CDR3 length equals 12 residues. Germline V gene lookup returns CDR1 MDHEN and CDR2 SYDVKM. The CDR3 DNA reads as TGTGCCAGCAGAGGGGGGGGTTCACCCCTCCACTTT. It codes for CASRGGGSPLHF.

The chain carries TRBV28 and TRBJ1-1; D remains ambiguous. Germline CDR1 is MDHEN and CDR2 is SYDVKM. The V end was cut by 5 bases, the J end by 2 bases, with 9 bases between. The CDR3 has 13 residues. As DNA, the CDR3 is TGTGCCAGCAGTCCCGTAGTAAACACTGAAGCTTTCTTT. Translated: CASSPVVNTEAFF.

This chain links TRBV30 with TRBJ2-7, with 8 bases aligning to TRBD1. CDR1 is GTSNPN and CDR2 is SVGIG in the germline V gene (reference sequence). The CDR3 is made up of 13 amino acids. V lost 4 bases to trimming and J lost 3 bases; unmatched junction nucleotides: 5. In DNA form, the CDR3 reads TGTGCCTGGAACCGCGGACAGGGCTACGAGCAGTACTTC. It yields the protein CAWNRGQGYEQYF. Complete variable domain (other parts from reference TRBV30 and TRBJ2-7): SQTIHQWPATLVQPVGSPLSLECTVEGTSNPNLYWYRQAAGRGLQLLFYSVGIGQISSEVPQNLSASRPQDRQFILSSKKLLLSDSGFYLCAWNRGQGYEQYFGPGTRLTVT.

This rearrangement joins TRBV19 to TRBJ2-6; tentative D call: TRBD1 (5 bases). CDR1 LNHDA and CDR2 SQIVND come from the germline V gene (reference sequence). The CDR3 covers 15 residues. V was pared by 3 bases and J by 3 bases, with 9 bases between. In DNA form, the CDR3 reads TGTGCCAGTAGTATCGCCAGGGTTGGGGCCAACGTCCTGACTTTC. As protein: CASSIARVGANVLTF.

The J gene is TRBJ2-7, the V gene TRBV19; unclear D gene. This CDR3 is 13 amino acids long. Trimming removed 4 bases from V and 2 bases from J, with 9 bases in between. Looked up from germline, CDR1 is LNHDA and CDR2 is SQIVND (reference sequence). Written as DNA, the CDR3 is TGTGCCAGTAGTACAGCGCTCCCCTACGAGCAGTACTTC. This encodes CASSTALPYEQYF.

This clone was detected only once. The chain combines TRBV9 with TRBJ1-1; D call uncertain. The V end lost 4 bases, the J end lost 3 bases, and 10 bases lay between the germline ends. The CDR3 has 13 amino acids. CDR1 and CDR2 (germline): SGDLS, YYNGEE. CDR3 protein: CASSLTRDTEAFF. CDR3 coding DNA: TGTGCCAGCAGCTTAACACGAGACACTGAAGCTTTCTTT.

V usage is TRBV18 and J usage is TRBJ2-1; TRBD1 aligns across 10 bases. Germline-derived CDR1 and CDR2 are KGHSH and LQKENI. Trimming removed 6 bases from V and 3 bases from J; junction bases left unmatched: 8. This CDR3 contains 16 residues. The CDR3 DNA reads TGTGCCAGCTCCCCGATGGACAGGGGGAACTACAATGAGCAGTTCTTC. This gives the protein CASSPMDRGNYNEQFF. The full variable domain, completed using reference TRBV18 and TRBJ2-1, is NAGVMQNPRHLVRRRGQEARLRCSPMKGHSHVYWYRQLPEEGLKFMVYLQKENIIDESGMPKERFSAEFPKEGPSILRIQQVVRGDSAAYFCASSPMDRGNYNEQFFGPGTRLTVL.

This chain connects TRBV29-1 to TRBJ1-3, with no clear D. The germline V gene encodes CDR1 SQVTM and CDR2 ANQGSEA. The CDR3 sequence is 13 residues long. The V and J ends lost 6 bases and 3 bases respectively, with 12 bases between them. The chain's CDR3 is CSVTAGGGNTIYF. CDR3 bases: TGCAGCGTCACCGCGGGCGGTGGAAACACCATATATTTT.

The V and J genes are TRBV7-9 and TRBJ2-7; 10 bases agree with TRBD2. J gave up 0 bases and V 2 bases, and 7 bases lay outside the gene matches. This CDR3 region has 17 residues. Germline lookup yields CDR1 SEHNR and CDR2 FQNEAQ (reference sequence). The CDR3 region has the DNA TGTGCCAGCAGCTTAAACGGACTAGCGGACGTCTCCTACGAGCAGTACTTC. Translation: CASSLNGLADVSYEQYF.

The chain uses TRBV10-3 and TRBJ1-6, with D possibly being TRBD1 (6 bases). The germline gives CDR1 ENHRY, CDR2 SYGVKD. This CDR3 is 15 amino acids long. Trimming pared 2 bases from V and 4 bases from J, leaving 9 bases between. The CDR3 region has the DNA TGTGCCATCAGTGAGCGGACAGCTTATAATTCACCCCTCCACTTT. This sequence encodes CAISERTAYNSPLHF.

The chain recombines TRBV5-1 with TRBJ2-7; D is uncertain. The ends were cut back, 4 bases at V and 4 bases at J, with 21 bases in the middle. Germline V gene lookup returns CDR1 SGHRS and CDR2 YFSETQ. There are 16 residues in the CDR3. CDR3 nucleotide sequence: TGCGCCAGCAGCCCGGACGTGCCCCTACGCTTGTACGAGCAGTACTTC. Translated, it gives CASSPDVPLRLYEQYF.